This T cell receptor beta chain was sequenced for a study of T cell changes during pregnancy in multiple sclerosis. Clones were read by immunoSEQ multiplex PCR, and TCRdb kept only the in-frame ones, dropping some. The table has some 30,000 clones, about nine tenths seen once. The V and J ends lost 3 bases and 4 bases respectively, with 7 bases between them. Germline-derived CDR1 and CDR2 are SNHLY and FYNNEI. The CDR3 contains 12 residues. The V call is TRBV2, the J call TRBJ2-7; D gene ambiguous. Material: CD8+ T cells from peripheral blood mononuclear cells, obtained after pregnancy. This receptor was obtained from a female donor with multiple sclerosis, enrolled in a pregnancy study. CDR3 sequence (DNA): TGTGCCAGCAGTGATAGAGAATACGAGCAGTACTTC. Its protein is CASSDREYEQYF.